Included here is one TCR beta chain sequence, with context. What it binds is not known. The source of the sample is a study of vaccination effects on CD4 cells after COVID-19. The V segment lost 8 bases and the J segment 2 bases; nucleotides outside the gene matches: 6. From germline, CDR1 is SEHNR and CDR2 FQNEAQ (reference sequence). The CDR3 contains 15 residues. Clones were sequenced by immunoSEQ multiplex PCR, and TCRdb holds only the in-frame ones, with some missing. Here the sample spans tens of thousands of clones, 70% to 80% being singletons. Expansion of antigen-specific CD4+ T cells with viral peptide pools was carried out by the ViraFEST assay before sequencing. Cells that had been cultured for roughly ten days were the source of isolated CD4+ T cells. Having tested negative for nucleocapsid antibodies, the vaccine recipients showed no prior SARS-CoV-2 infection. Wells containing approximately 2 million PBMC each were cultured with approximately 9.7 IU/ml IL-2 and approximately 10 ug/ml peptides. Half the medium was swapped for IL-2 medium on days 3 and 7.

General observations from the study: Cross-reactivity toward common cold coronaviruses was confined to only 1 of 255 vaccine-induced clones in healthy vaccinees. Early post-infection timepoints were missing from the study, which also had few convalescent patients.

The sequencing used CD4+ T cells from PBMCs cultured with HCoV-NL63 spike peptides, collected before COVID-19 vaccination. The receptor was isolated from a human donor who received a COVID-19 vaccine. The V and J genes are TRBV7-9 and TRBJ2-2, with 9 bases aligning to TRBD1. The CDR3 spells CASQGQGLNTGELFF. Here the CDR3 DNA reads TGTGCCAGCCAGGGACAGGGCCTTAACACCGGGGAGCTGTTTTTT.